Included here is one TCR beta chain sequence, with context. Its antigen is unknown. Germline assignment: CDR1 MGHRA and CDR2 YSYEKL. V was clipped by 1 base and J by 8 bases, with 11 bases between them. This CDR3 has 13 amino acids. Clones were read by immunoSEQ multiplex PCR, and TCRdb kept only the in-frame ones, dropping some. The sample has under 170,000 clones, less than 95% seen once. These data belong to a study of T cell responses to AZD1222 COVID-19 vaccine. At the level of the study: Pooling was applied to second doses at about 4 or about 12 weeks.

Whole-study findings and limits: Reports say nearly half of spike-specific TCRs go after unmutated variant regions. Spike-specific TCR breadth and depth rose after two AZD1222 doses. Baseline antibody screening turned up just a handful of seropositive AZD1222 recipients.

The clonotype comes from an adult in good health. The chain recombines TRBV4-1 with TRBJ1-1; D call uncertain. The material sequenced was peripheral blood, taken on day 0 of AZD1222 vaccination. This CDR3 reads CASSQVAFLEAFF. CDR3 nucleotide sequence: TGCGCCAGCAGCCAAGTGGCTTTCCTCGAAGCTTTCTTT.